This is a list of T cell receptor beta chains from one sample in a study of beta chain features in type 1 diabetes. The assay was immunoSEQ multiplex PCR, and TCRdb's table has in-frame clones only and misses some. The sample carries hundreds of thousands of clones, approximately 11% recorded once. The sample taken for sequencing was naive CD4+ T cells from blood. The receptors were gathered from a woman in her 30s in good health. The CDR3 runs from the conserved cysteine through the conserved F or W. D genes are given only for firm matches. A row's size may be missing; if present it is once, few, many or a size class.

clone_size d_call j_call v_call cdr3_length cdr3_aa cdr3_nt
- - TRBJ1-1 TRBV4-3 15 CASSPRRGMNTEAFF TGCGCCAGCAGCCCCAGACGGGGAATGAACACTGAAGCTTTCTTT
- - TRBJ1-5 TRBV2 13 CASSVEGNQPQHF TGTGCCAGCAGTGTAGAGGGCAATCAGCCCCAGCATTTT
- TRBD1 TRBJ2-5 TRBV5-1 15 CASSGWDRTQETQYF TGCGCCAGCAGCGGGTGGGACAGGACCCAAGAGACCCAGTACTTC
- - TRBJ2-7 TRBV7-2 14 CASSLGGSPYEQYF TGTGCCAGCAGCTTAGGTGGGAGCCCCTACGAGCAGTACTTC
- - TRBJ1-2 TRBV19 15 CASSGQGTGRIGYTF TGTGCCAGTAGTGGGCAGGGTACAGGCAGGATTGGCTACACCTTC
- TRBD2 TRBJ2-7 TRBV28 15 CASSPPWGEGGEQYF TGTGCCAGCAGCCCACCTTGGGGGGAGGGAGGCGAGCAGTACTTC
- TRBD1 TRBJ2-2 TRBV5-4 17 CASTVRGGQGNLGELFF TGTGCCAGCACCGTACGCGGGGGACAGGGAAATCTCGGGGAGCTGTTTTTT
few - TRBJ1-2 TRBV29-1 13 CSVATGANYGYTF TGCAGCGTTGCGACGGGAGCTAACTATGGCTACACCTTC
- TRBD2 TRBJ2-1 TRBV2 14 CASTLGLGYNEQFF TGTGCCAGCACCTTGGGACTAGGGTACAATGAGCAGTTCTTC
- TRBD1 TRBJ1-2 TRBV30 16 CAWRRARDRGPGGYTF TGTGCCTGGAGACGGGCCCGGGACAGGGGGCCGGGGGGCTACACCTTC
- - TRBJ2-5 TRBV18 14 CASSARTDAETQYF TGTGCCAGCTCAGCCCGGACAGATGCGGAGACCCAGTACTTC
- - TRBJ2-1 TRBV29-1 15 CSAIGGEGTYNEQFF TGCAGCGCTATTGGCGGGGAAGGGACCTACAATGAGCAGTTCTTC
few TRBD1 TRBJ1-1 TRBV19 16 CASSYGQGAVDTEAFF TGTGCCAGTAGTTATGGACAGGGGGCTGTTGACACTGAAGCTTTCTTT
few TRBD1 TRBJ2-1 TRBV4-3 14 CASSQGTGDNEQFF TGCGCCAGCAGCCAAGGGACAGGAGATAATGAGCAGTTCTTC
few - TRBJ2-5 TRBV30 12 CAWSRREETQYF TGTGCCTGGAGTCGACGGGAAGAGACCCAGTACTTC
few - TRBJ2-2 TRBV28 13 CASRRTGNGELFF TGTGCCAGCAGAAGAACAGGCAACGGGGAGCTGTTTTTT
- TRBD1 TRBJ1-2 TRBV25-1 14 CASSEGTANYGYTF TGTGCCAGCAGTGAGGGGACAGCCAACTATGGCTACACCTTC
few TRBD2 TRBJ2-1 TRBV29-1 16 CSVPPGRSGRGNEQFF TGCAGCGTCCCTCCGGGGAGAAGCGGGAGGGGGAATGAGCAGTTCTTC
few - TRBJ2-3 TRBV5-1 15 CASTMVGVGADTQYF TGCGCCAGCACCATGGTCGGGGTAGGCGCAGATACGCAGTATTTT
- TRBD1 TRBJ1-5 TRBV29-1 15 CSVVEGTGGNQPQHF TGCAGCGTTGTCGAGGGGACAGGGGGCAATCAGCCCCAGCATTTT
once - TRBJ2-3 TRBV5-1 16 CASSSRLGGRGDTQYF TGCGCCAGCAGCTCGCGACTTGGGGGGAGAGGGGATACGCAGTATTTT
few - TRBJ2-3 TRBV2 15 CASSEVAEVTDTQYF TGTGCCAGCAGTGAGGTAGCGGAAGTCACAGATACGCAGTATTTT
- TRBD1 TRBJ2-1 TRBV9 15 CASSGQGHVYNEQFF TGTGCCAGCAGCGGACAGGGGCATGTCTACAATGAGCAGTTCTTC
- TRBD2 TRBJ2-1 TRBV18 16 CASSTTGLAGVNEQFF TGTGCCAGCTCAACCACAGGACTAGCGGGAGTGAACGAGCAGTTCTTC
few TRBD2 TRBJ2-1 TRBV4-2 16 CASSEATGGTYNEQFF TGTGCCAGCAGCGAAGCAACGGGAGGAACCTACAATGAGCAGTTCTTC
- TRBD1 TRBJ1-1 TRBV28 12 CASSERDSEAFF TGTGCCAGCAGCGAGAGGGACAGTGAAGCTTTCTTT
- - TRBJ2-5 TRBV28 14 CASSLSWGGETQYF TGTGCCAGCAGTCTCAGTTGGGGCGGAGAGACCCAGTACTTC
few TRBD2 TRBJ2-3 TRBV18 16 CASSPGLAGRTDTQYF TGTGCCAGCTCACCGGGACTAGCGGGCCGCACAGATACGCAGTATTTT
few - TRBJ1-4 TRBV20-1 11 CSAQQNEKLFF TGCAGTGCTCAACAGAATGAAAAACTGTTTTTT
- - TRBJ2-3 TRBV7-2 12 CASSSPGTPHLF TGTGCCAGCAGCTCCCCCGGGACTCCACACCTTTTT
few - TRBJ1-2 TRBV29-1 13 CSVALGFGYGYTF TGCAGCGTTGCACTTGGTTTTGGCTATGGCTACACCTTC
- - TRBJ2-5 TRBV20-1 11 CTLRGQETQYF TGCACCCTCCGCGGCCAAGAGACCCAGTACTTC
few - TRBJ2-2 TRBV5-4 16 CASSLDQASNTGELFF TGTGCCAGCAGCTTGGACCAGGCCTCGAACACCGGGGAGCTGTTTTTT
- TRBD2 TRBJ2-1 TRBV29-1 13 CSEKTSAYNEQFF TGCAGCGAAAAGACTAGCGCTTACAATGAGCAGTTCTTC
few TRBD2 TRBJ2-3 TRBV7-2 18 CASSLVGTSGTSTDTQYF TGTGCCAGCAGCTTAGTAGGGACTAGCGGGACTAGCACAGATACGCAGTATTTT
- TRBD1 TRBJ1-1 TRBV7-2 15 CASSRQGGMNTEAFF TGTGCCAGCAGCCGACAGGGGGGTATGAACACTGAAGCTTTCTTT
few - TRBJ2-7 TRBV4-3 14 CASSRGEGDYEQYF TGCGCCAGCAGCCGGGGGGAGGGGGACTACGAGCAGTACTTC
few TRBD1 TRBJ2-7 TRBV18 15 CASSPGRTGLYEQYF TGTGCCAGCTCACCAGGAAGGACAGGACTCTACGAGCAGTACTTC
- - TRBJ1-5 TRBV6-5 13 CASSQTGNQPQHF TGTGCCAGCAGCCAGACAGGCAATCAGCCCCAGCATTTT
- TRBD1 TRBJ2-6 TRBV7-3 18 CASSVTGTAPSGANVLTF TGTGCCAGCAGCGTCACCGGGACAGCCCCCTCTGGGGCCAACGTCCTGACTTTC
few - TRBJ1-5 TRBV9 15 CASSPQGTGNQPQHF TGTGCCAGCAGCCCTCAGGGTACGGGCAATCAGCCCCAGCATTTT
few TRBD1 TRBJ1-4 TRBV15 17 CATSRDPGQSTNEKLFF TGTGCCACCAGCAGAGACCCGGGACAGTCAACTAATGAAAAACTGTTTTTT
few TRBD1 TRBJ1-5 TRBV15 15 CATSPIITGGEPQHF TGTGCCACCAGTCCGATAATTACAGGGGGCGAGCCCCAGCATTTT
- - TRBJ2-5 TRBV7-2 14 CASRLLRSQETQYF TGTGCCAGCAGACTTTTGCGGTCCCAAGAGACCCAGTACTTC
few - TRBJ2-3 TRBV28 12 CASSLRGHYSYF TGTGCCAGCAGTTTAAGGGGTCATTATTCGTATTTT
few TRBD1 TRBJ2-3 TRBV9 19 CASSVDLLGTGGFRDTQYF TGTGCCAGCAGCGTAGATCTCCTCGGCACAGGGGGCTTTAGGGATACGCAGTATTTT
few - TRBJ2-5 TRBV29-1 15 CSVGLGSTDQETQYF TGCAGCGTCGGGCTGGGGTCGACAGATCAAGAGACCCAGTACTTC
few TRBD1 TRBJ2-7 TRBV28 15 CASSYSGTGTYEQYF TGTGCCAGCAGTTATTCCGGGACAGGGACCTACGAGCAGTACTTC
- TRBD1 TRBJ1-4 TRBV18 14 CASSPGTDNEKLFF TGTGCCAGCTCACCAGGGACAGATAATGAAAAACTGTTTTTT
few - TRBJ1-1 TRBV5-1 14 CASSLQGSSTEAFF TGCGCCAGCAGCTTACAGGGAAGTAGCACTGAAGCTTTCTTT
few - TRBJ2-1 TRBV6-1 17 CASSDRSGRSSYNEQFF TGTGCCAGCAGTGATCGGAGCGGGCGAAGCTCCTACAATGAGCAGTTCTTC